The rows below give T cell receptor beta chains drawn from one sample of a study of T cells in Graves' hyperthyroidism and ophthalmopathy. MiXCR, applied by TCRdb to the multiplex PCR reads, yields one record per CDR3 protein. The sample holds some 350,000 distinct CDR3 sequences, around a quarter seen once. The sequenced material came from blood. These TCRs come from a man between 45 and 60 years old with Graves' hyperthyroidism. The CDR3 runs from the conserved cysteine through the conserved F or W. The D gene is left open where the match is weak. Clone size appears in some rows only: once, few, many, or a class for an expanded clone.

clone size	D gene	V gene	J gene	CDR3 protein	CDR3 DNA
NA	TRBD2	TRBV7-7	TRBJ2-5	CASSPTSGRSETQYF	TGTGCCAGCAGCCCGACTAGCGGGAGGTCAGAGACCCAGTACTTC
NA	NA	TRBV7-9	TRBJ2-6	CASSVGVFGANVLTF	TGTGCCAGCAGCGTCGGGGTATTTGGGGCCAACGTCCTGACTTTC
few	NA	TRBV7-2	TRBJ2-7	CASSPDPGDYEQYF	TGTGCCAGCAGCCCGGACCCAGGGGACTACGAGCAGTACTTC
NA	NA	TRBV5-1	TRBJ2-3	CASSLISGTDTQYF	TGCGCCAGCAGCTTGATCTCGGGCACAGATACGCAGTATTTT
many	NA	TRBV7-3	TRBJ2-1	CASSLNGLEPNEQFF	TGTGCCAGCAGCTTAAACGGGCTGGAACCCAATGAGCAGTTCTTC
NA	TRBD2	TRBV19	TRBJ2-1	CASSFGLAGDEQFF	TGTGCCAGTAGTTTCGGACTAGCGGGAGATGAGCAGTTCTTC
NA	NA	TRBV7-6	TRBJ2-3	CASSQRSRGTDTQYF	TGTGCCAGCAGCCAGAGATCCCGCGGCACAGATACGCAGTATTTT
many	NA	TRBV5-1	TRBJ2-2	CASSLALGNTGELFF	TGCGCCAGCAGCTTGGCCCTGGGGAACACCGGGGAGCTGTTTTTT
NA	NA	TRBV18	TRBJ1-2	CASSQGSGYGYTF	TGTGCCAGCTCACAAGGGTCTGGTTATGGCTACACCTTC
NA	TRBD2	TRBV6-1	TRBJ2-2	CASSENQGLAGLTGELFF	TGTGCCAGCAGTGAAAACCAAGGACTAGCGGGACTAACCGGGGAGCTGTTTTTT
few	NA	TRBV12-3/TRBV12-4	TRBJ1-6	CASSLLGSPLHF	TGTGCCAGCAGTTTATTAGGCTCACCCCTCCACTTT
few	NA	TRBV20-1	TRBJ2-7	CSAGTRQLYEQYF	TGCAGTGCTGGAACCCGTCAGCTCTACGAGCAGTACTTC
few	TRBD2	TRBV28	TRBJ2-1	CASMRELYNEQFF	TGTGCCAGCATGCGGGAGCTCTACAATGAGCAGTTCTTC
NA	TRBD2	TRBV29-1	TRBJ2-2	CSALAGTNTGELFF	TGCAGCGCCTTAGCGGGAACGAACACCGGGGAGCTGTTTTTT
few	NA	TRBV11-2	TRBJ2-5	CASSLGTQTQYF	TGTGCCAGCAGCCTAGGGACCCAGACCCAGTACTTC
NA	NA	TRBV7-2	TRBJ2-7	CASSQDEGTGTSTDEQYF	TGTGCCAGCAGCCAAGATGAGGGAACCGGAACCTCGACAGACGAGCAGTACTTC
many	NA	TRBV28	TRBJ2-1	CASSSKILGVREPYYSYNEQFF	TGTGCCAGCAGTTCGAAGATACTGGGGGTCAGGGAGCCTTACTACTCCTACAATGAGCAGTTCTTC
NA	NA	TRBV7-2	TRBJ2-2	CASSPGQGLSNTGELFF	TGTGCCAGCAGCCCCGGACAGGGACTATCGAACACCGGGGAGCTGTTTTTT
many	TRBD2	TRBV7-2	TRBJ2-7	CASRPGLAGGREQYF	TGTGCCAGCAGACCGGGACTAGCGGGAGGGAGGGAGCAGTACTTC
NA	NA	TRBV15	TRBJ2-5	CATSRDSQETQYF	TGTGCCACCAGCAGAGACAGCCAAGAGACCCAGTACTTC
once	TRBD2	TRBV4-1	TRBJ2-1	CASSTRLARRYEYNEQFF	TGCGCCAGCAGCACTAGACTAGCGAGGAGATATGAGTACAATGAGCAGTTCTTC
NA	TRBD2	TRBV12-3/TRBV12-4	TRBJ2-7	CASSWGGVGYREQYF	TGTGCCAGCAGTTGGGGGGGAGTTGGGTACCGCGAGCAGTACTTC
few	TRBD1	TRBV10-3	TRBJ2-1	CAISSPRDRVPGSYNEQFF	TGTGCCATCAGTTCCCCCCGGGACAGGGTGCCCGGGTCCTACAATGAGCAGTTCTTC
many	TRBD2	TRBV11-3	TRBJ2-3	CASSDYMGLPGESSTDTQYF	TGTGCCAGCAGCGATTACATGGGACTACCGGGAGAATCTAGCACAGATACGCAGTATTTT
NA	NA	TRBV4-1	TRBJ2-2	CASSQDRGRGTGELFF	TGCGCCAGCAGCCAAGATCGCGGCAGGGGCACCGGGGAGCTGTTTTTT
few	TRBD1	TRBV11-2	TRBJ2-5	CASSPSSRTGRSGETQYF	TGTGCCAGCAGCCCCTCGTCCCGGACAGGGAGGTCCGGGGAGACCCAGTACTTC
NA	TRBD1	TRBV12-3/TRBV12-4	TRBJ2-2	CARKSGTGGIGELFF	TGTGCCAGAAAATCCGGGACAGGGGGCATCGGGGAGCTGTTTTTT
NA	TRBD2	TRBV6-2/TRBV6-3	TRBJ2-7	CASAIRHGTSGRTHISYGQYF	TGTGCCAGCGCCATACGCCATGGGACTAGCGGGAGGACCCATATCTCCTACGGGCAGTACTTC
few	NA	TRBV5-1	TRBJ2-7	CASSLSDSLSSYEQYF	TGCGCCAGCAGCTTGAGTGACAGTTTAAGCTCCTACGAGCAGTACTTC
NA	NA	TRBV11-2	TRBJ2-5	CASSSTLETQYF	TGTGCCAGCAGCTCGACCCTGGAGACCCAGTACTTC
many	NA	TRBV5-1	TRBJ1-2	CASSLDSYGYTF	TGCGCCAGCAGCTTGGACAGCTATGGCTACACCTTC
NA	TRBD2	TRBV5-1	TRBJ2-2	CASSLGGSNTGELFF	TGCGCAAGCAGCTTGGGAGGGTCAAACACCGGGGAGCTGTTTTTT
NA	TRBD2	TRBV12-3/TRBV12-4	TRBJ2-7	CASRPGGRSSEQYF	TGTGCCAGCCGCCCGGGAGGGAGGTCTTCCGAGCAGTACTTC
NA	TRBD2	TRBV24-1	TRBJ2-1	CATSELLAGGEQFF	TGTGCCACCAGTGAATTGCTAGCGGGAGGTGAGCAGTTCTTC
NA	NA	TRBV5-1	TRBJ1-4	CASSFKGDGTNEKLFF	TGCGCCAGCAGCTTCAAGGGGGACGGAACTAATGAAAAACTATTTTTT
NA	NA	TRBV24-1	TRBJ1-2	CATSDSGPSGQFYGYTF	TGTGCCACCAGTGATTCTGGCCCATCGGGACAATTCTATGGCTACACCTTC
many	NA	TRBV28	TRBJ1-2	CASSADSRYTF	TGTGCCAGCAGTGCGGACAGCCGGTACACCTTC
few	NA	TRBV5-1	TRBJ2-1	CASSLGVGGYNEQFF	TGCGCCAGCAGCTTGGGCGTGGGCGGGTACAATGAGCAGTTCTTC
few	TRBD1	TRBV5-4	TRBJ1-2	CASSGGQGAASYTF	TGTGCCAGCAGCGGCGGACAGGGGGCCGCTAGCTACACCTTC
few	TRBD2	TRBV5-8	TRBJ2-1	CASSLGAGRNEQFF	TGCGCCAGCAGCTTGGGAGCGGGGCGGAATGAGCAGTTCTTC
few	NA	TRBV3-1	TRBJ2-2	CASSRAQVNTGELFF	TGTGCCAGCAGCCGGGCCCAGGTGAACACCGGGGAGCTGTTTTTT
many	TRBD2	TRBV7-9	TRBJ2-7	CASSSRLAEDYEQYF	TGTGCCAGCAGCTCCCGACTAGCGGAGGACTACGAGCAGTACTTC
few	NA	TRBV28	TRBJ1-6	CASSEGNSPLHF	TGTGCCAGCAGTGAGGGGAATTCACCCCTCCACTTT
few	NA	TRBV7-3	TRBJ2-3	CASSAGRTDTQYF	TGTGCCAGCAGCGCCGGCCGCACAGATACGCAGTATTTT
NA	TRBD2	TRBV20-1	TRBJ2-7	CSAREAATSGAYEQYF	TGCAGTGCTAGAGAGGCGGCAACTAGCGGGGCCTACGAGCAGTACTTC
few	NA	TRBV20-1	TRBJ2-1	CSASIRDNEQFF	TGCAGTGCTAGTATCAGGGACAATGAGCAGTTCTTC
NA	NA	TRBV27	TRBJ1-4	CASSFWGATNEKLFF	TGTGCCAGCAGTTTCTGGGGAGCAACTAATGAAAAACTGTTTTTT
NA	NA	TRBV5-5	TRBJ2-7	CASSPGMQRYEQYF	TGTGCCAGCAGCCCCGGGATGCAACGGTACGAGCAGTACTTC
once	NA	TRBV2	TRBJ1-4	CASRPGGEELFF	TGTGCCAGCAGACCTGGGGGGGAAGAACTGTTTTTT
many	TRBD2	TRBV2	TRBJ2-1	CASSEELAGASQQFF	TGTGCCAGCAGTGAGGAGCTAGCGGGGGCCAGTCAGCAGTTCTTC
NA	TRBD2	TRBV6-2/TRBV6-3	TRBJ2-1	CASNSPGTTYNEQFF	TGTGCCAGCAATTCTCCCGGGACTACCTACAATGAGCAGTTCTTC
many	NA	TRBV28	TRBJ1-1	CASSLLLGNTEAFF	TGTGCCAGCAGTTTACTCCTGGGAAACACTGAAGCTTTCTTT
few	NA	TRBV12-3/TRBV12-4	TRBJ1-4	CASTLGANEKLFF	TGTGCCAGCACCCTGGGGGCAAACGAAAAACTGTTTTTT
NA	NA	TRBV7-2	TRBJ2-1	CASSLERSGPSSYNDQFF	TGTGCCAGCAGCTTAGAGCGAAGCGGACCGAGCTCCTACAATGATCAGTTCTTC
NA	TRBD1	TRBV29-1	TRBJ1-2	CSVDPSGGGNGYTF	TGCAGCGTAGATCCATCAGGGGGCGGGAATGGCTACACCTTC
few	NA	TRBV2	TRBJ2-1	CASSEVVGLLNEQFF	TGTGCCAGCAGTGAAGTAGTGGGACTTCTCAATGAGCAGTTCTTC
many	TRBD1	TRBV10-3	TRBJ2-5	CAISESTGTGDTQYF	TGTGCCATCAGTGAGTCCACCGGGACAGGGGACACCCAGTACTTC
NA	TRBD2	TRBV6-2/TRBV6-3	TRBJ2-1	CASSGPGAGGISSYNEQFF	TGTGCCAGCAGTGGTCCTGGAGCGGGAGGGATAAGCTCCTACAATGAGCAGTTCTTC